Shown below are 19 T cell receptor beta chains from a single sample sequenced in a study of identical twins' blood T cells. TCRdb reprocessed the 5' RACE reads via MiXCR and lists one record per CDR3 protein. The sample lists 350,000 to 400,000 distinct CDR3 sequences, under 30% seen once, with 6.1% in the top ten. Sequenced sample: PBMCs. These TCRs come from a woman aged 18-49 years in good health.

V and J are TRBV6-1 and TRBJ2-1; 11 nucleotides agree with TRBD2. Germline values: CDR1 MNHNS, CDR2 SASEGT. The CDR3 runs to 15 residues. The V and J ends lost 5 bases and 3 bases, in that order; junction bases with no gene match: 3. CDR3 nucleotide sequence: TGTGCCAGCAGTCCGGGACTAGCGGACTACAATGAGCAGTTCTTC. Translated, it gives CASSPGLADYNEQFF.

The V call is TRBV29-1, the J call TRBJ1-2; a weak D match, TRBD1 (6 bases). Germline V gene sequence: CDR1 SQVTM, CDR2 ANQGSEA. V was clipped by 4 bases and J by 4 bases, with 19 bases between them. The CDR3 runs to 15 residues. CDR3 nucleotide sequence: TGCAGCGTTGCCCGTTTCAGGGGTTCGTGCTATGGCTACACCTTC. It is translated as CSVARFRGSCYGYTF.

A word on this clonotype: Germline is not matched at one junction end, which may reflect a read error. The chain joins TRBV10-3 to TRBJ1-1; maybe TRBD1 (5 bases). The V gene's germline CDR1 is ENHRY and CDR2 SYGVKD. The CDR3 has 15 amino acids. CDR3 sequence: CAITRDRPPNTEVFF. In DNA, the CDR3 is TGTGCCATCACCCGGGACCGACCCCCGAACACTGAAGTTTTCTTT.

The chain combines TRBV7-3 with TRBJ2-3; 9 bases map to TRBD2. The CDR3 contains 15 residues. The germline V gene has CDR1 SGHTA and CDR2 FQGTGA. J lost 0 bases, V lost 5 bases, and 3 bases had no gene match. The CDR3 coding sequence is TGTGCCAGCAGCAGGGGACTAGCCAGCACAGATACGCAGTATTTT. Translated, it gives CASSRGLASTDTQYF. The variable domain in full, with the rest retrieved from reference TRBV7-3 and TRBJ2-3, is GAGVSQTPSNKVTEKGKYVELRCDPISGHTALYWYRQSLGQGPEFLIYFQGTGAADDSGLPNDRFFAVRPEGSVSTLKIQRTERGDSAVYLCASSRGLASTDTQYFGPGTRLTVL.

Of note for this clonotype: Being one base from a much bigger clone, this may be a read error. V usage is TRBV5-1 and J usage is TRBJ2-1; 7 bases are a match to TRBD2. After removal of 0 bases from V and 7 bases from J, the junction contained 7 bases not matched to a gene. The CDR3 is 15 residues long. Germline loops: CDR1 SGHRS, CDR2 YFSETQ. The CDR3 loop is CASSLVLAEGNEQFF. CDR3 nucleotide sequence: TGCGCCAGCAGCTTGGTTCTAGCGGAAGGAAATGAGCAGTTCTTC. Variable domain in full (rest from reference TRBV5-1 and TRBJ2-1): KAGVTQTPRYLIKTRGQQVTLSCSPISGHRSVSWYQQTPGQGLQFLFEYFSETQRNKGNFPGRFSGRQFSNSRSEMNVSTLELGDSALYLCASSLVLAEGNEQFFGPGTRLTVL.

The chain uses TRBV10-3 and TRBJ1-5; no clear D gene. This CDR3 region has 14 residues. From germline, CDR1 is ENHRY and CDR2 SYGVKD. Trimming took 3 bases from V and 6 from J, leaving 12 bases between them. This CDR3 reads CAISELGTGQPQHF. DNA of the CDR3: TGTGCCATCAGTGAATTGGGTACCGGTCAGCCCCAGCATTTT.

The CDR3 DNA reads TGTGCCAGCAGCTCAAGCTACAGGGACAGAAACTATGGCTACACCTTC. Translation: CASSSSYRDRNYGYTF. The chain couples TRBV7-9 to TRBJ1-2; 7 positions agree with TRBD1. Germline V CDR1 and CDR2: SEHNR, FQNEAQ (reference sequence). The CDR3 runs to 16 residues. Germline trimming cut 4 bases from V and 2 bases from J; bases unmatched to any gene: 10.

V usage is TRBV20-1 and J usage is TRBJ2-1, with 9 bases aligning to TRBD2. This CDR3 is built from 13 residues. CDR1 and CDR2 (germline): DFQATT, SNEGSKA (reference sequence). This CDR3 reads CSRQGTSLNEQFF. The CDR3 DNA is TGCAGCCGTCAGGGGACTAGCCTTAATGAGCAGTTCTTC.

This clonotype was observed many times. The chain is built from TRBV20-1 and TRBJ2-1, with D unresolved. The V and J ends lost 6 bases and 4 bases respectively, with 13 bases between them. CDR3 length: 13 amino acids. Germline V CDR1 and CDR2: DFQATT, SNEGSKA (reference sequence). CDR3 DNA: TGCAGTGCCGCCCCGCGAGCTTACAATGAGCAGTTCTTC. Protein product: CSAAPRAYNEQFF.

This clonotype has more than one count but fewer than ten. At one end, the junction sequence differs from germline, possibly due to a read error. This chain connects TRBV3-1 to TRBJ1-2; D is perhaps TRBD1 (6 bases). The CDR3 is 13 residues long. Per germline, CDR1 LGHDT and CDR2 YNNKEL (reference sequence). The CDR3, as DNA: TGTGCCAGCTCAGGGGCTCGAAACTATGGTTACACCTTC. As protein: CASSGARNYGYTF. The full variable domain, with the rest looked up from reference TRBV3-1 and TRBJ1-2, is DTAVSQTPKYLVTQMGNDKSIKCEQNLGHDTMYWYKQDSKKFLKIMFSYNNKELIINETVPNRFSPKSPDKAHLNLHINSLELGDSAVYFCASSGARNYGYTFGSGTRLTVV.

The CDR3 DNA follows: TGTGCCAGCAGCTTTAGGTCGAAAGAGACCCAGTACTTC. It is translated as CASSFRSKETQYF. This chain links TRBV13 with TRBJ2-5; D not resolved. The germline V gene has CDR1 PRHDT and CDR2 FYEKMQ (reference sequence). V was shortened by 3 bases and J by 3 bases, with 8 bases between the two germline ends. This CDR3 is built from 13 residues.

The rearrangement uses TRBV6-1 and TRBJ1-1; 8 bases match TRBD1. CDR3 length: 15 amino acids. V lost 3 bases and J lost 1; bases outside the gene matches: 4. Germline V gene lookup returns CDR1 MNHNS and CDR2 SASEGT. Here the CDR3 reads CASSEFDRGNTEAFF. The CDR3 DNA reads as TGTGCCAGCAGTGAGTTCGACAGGGGGAACACTGAAGCTTTCTTT.

This clonotype was seen many times. As DNA, the CDR3 is TGCAGTGCTAGACATCAGGGAGGCACTGAAGCTTTCTTT. It translates to CSARHQGGTEAFF. The V and J genes are TRBV20-1 and TRBJ1-1; D might be TRBD1 (5 bases). The CDR3 is 13 amino acids. Germline V gene data show CDR1 as DFQATT and CDR2 as SNEGSKA (reference sequence). Trimming pared 2 bases from V and 4 bases from J, leaving 11 bases between.

This chain links TRBV15 with TRBJ2-3; unclear D gene. Trimming took off 2 bases at V and 8 bases at J, with 8 bases between the two ends. The length of the CDR3 is 12 residues. CDR1 and CDR2 (germline): LNHNV, YYDKDF (reference sequence). In nucleotides, the CDR3 is TGTGCCACCAGCAGAAACCTGGGTACGCAGTATTTT. This codes for CATSRNLGTQYF.

Ten or more counts support this clonotype. J is TRBJ2-1 and V is TRBV10-3, with 11 bases matching TRBD2. CDR3 length equals 18 residues. In germline, CDR1 is ENHRY, CDR2 SYGVKD. The J segment lost 0 bases and the V segment lost 4 bases, leaving 8 bases of the junction unmatched. The chain's CDR3 is CAISGGTSGYSSYNEQFF. The CDR3 DNA follows: TGTGCCATCAGTGGAGGGACTAGCGGTTATTCCTCCTACAATGAGCAGTTCTTC.

This chain links TRBV7-8 with TRBJ2-7; D gene unclear. Between the trimmed V and J ends, which lost 8 bases and 3 bases, there was a span of 8 bases. Germline CDR1 and CDR2: SGHVS and FQNEAQ. The CDR3 has 11 amino acids. This CDR3 reads CASEANYEQYF. DNA for the CDR3: TGTGCCAGCGAGGCGAACTACGAGCAGTACTTC. Complete variable domain (other parts from reference TRBV7-8 and TRBJ2-7): GAGVSQSPRYKVAKRGQDVALRCDPISGHVSLFWYQQALGQGPEFLTYFQNEAQLDKSGLPSDRFFAERPEGSVSTLKIQRTQQEDSAVYLCASEANYEQYFGPGTRLTVT.

CDR3 bases: TGCGCCAGCAGCTTAAGAGGGGCTGAGAACACTGAAGCTTTCTTT. It codes for CASSLRGAENTEAFF. The rearrangement links TRBV5-1 to TRBJ1-1, with D perhaps matching TRBD1 (5 bases). Germline assignment: CDR1 SGHRS and CDR2 YFSETQ. V was shortened by 2 bases and J by 1 base, with 12 bases between the two germline ends. The CDR3 extends over 15 amino acids. The whole variable domain, filled in from reference TRBV5-1 and TRBJ1-1, reads KAGVTQTPRYLIKTRGQQVTLSCSPISGHRSVSWYQQTPGQGLQFLFEYFSETQRNKGNFPGRFSGRQFSNSRSEMNVSTLELGDSALYLCASSLRGAENTEAFFGQGTRLTVV.

The chain combines TRBV28 with TRBJ1-5; D not certain. Trimming stripped 5 bases from V and 1 base from J, with 9 bases between. Germline lookup yields CDR1 MDHEN and CDR2 SYDVKM. This CDR3 has 14 residues. This CDR3 is CASSEIGSNQPQHF. In DNA form, the CDR3 reads TGTGCCAGCAGTGAGATCGGCAGCAATCAGCCCCAGCATTTT.

At least ten counts were recorded for this clonotype. The chain uses TRBV29-1 and TRBJ1-1, with D uncertain. With 1 base removed from V and 6 bases from J, the gap between germline ends came to 15 bases. The V gene's germline CDR1 is SQVTM and CDR2 ANQGSEA. This CDR3 comprises 14 residues. The CDR3, as DNA: TGCAGCGTTGAAGCCGCCCAAAAGTTTTCTGAAGCTTTCTTT. Amino acids: CSVEAAQKFSEAFF.